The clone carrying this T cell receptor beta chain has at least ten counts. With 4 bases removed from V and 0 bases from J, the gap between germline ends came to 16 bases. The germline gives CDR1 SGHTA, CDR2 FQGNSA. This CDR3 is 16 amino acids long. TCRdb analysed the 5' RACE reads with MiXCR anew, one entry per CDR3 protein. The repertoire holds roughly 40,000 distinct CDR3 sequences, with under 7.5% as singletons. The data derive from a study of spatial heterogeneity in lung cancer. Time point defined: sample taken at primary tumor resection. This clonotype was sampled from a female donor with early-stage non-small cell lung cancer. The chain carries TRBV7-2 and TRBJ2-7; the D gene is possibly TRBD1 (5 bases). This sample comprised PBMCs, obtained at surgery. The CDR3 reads CASSSAGNTHSYEQYF. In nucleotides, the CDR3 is TGTGCCAGCAGCTCCGCAGGGAACACTCACTCCTACGAGCAGTACTTC.